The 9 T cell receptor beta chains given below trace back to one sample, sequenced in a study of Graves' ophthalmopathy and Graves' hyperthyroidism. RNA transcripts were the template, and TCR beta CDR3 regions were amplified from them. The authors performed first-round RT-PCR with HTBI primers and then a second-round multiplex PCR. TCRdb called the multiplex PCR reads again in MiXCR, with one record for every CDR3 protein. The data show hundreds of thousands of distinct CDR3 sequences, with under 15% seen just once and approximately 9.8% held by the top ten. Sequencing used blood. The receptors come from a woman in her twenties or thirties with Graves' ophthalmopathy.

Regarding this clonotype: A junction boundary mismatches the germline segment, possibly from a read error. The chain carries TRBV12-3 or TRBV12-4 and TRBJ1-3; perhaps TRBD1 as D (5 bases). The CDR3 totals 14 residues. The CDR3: CASSFGASGTTIYF. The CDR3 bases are TGTGCCAGCAGTTTTGGGGCGTCTGGAACCACCATATATTTT.

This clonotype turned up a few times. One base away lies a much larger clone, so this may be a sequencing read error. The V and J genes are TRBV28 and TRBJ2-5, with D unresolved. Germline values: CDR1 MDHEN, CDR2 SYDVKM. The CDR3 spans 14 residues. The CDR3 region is CASSPFAERETKYF. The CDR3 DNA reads TGTGCCAGCAGTCCCTTTGCGGAGAGAGAGACCAAGTACTTC. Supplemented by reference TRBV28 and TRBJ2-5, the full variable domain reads DVKVTQSSRYLVKRTGEKVFLECVQDMDHENMFWYRQDPGLGLRLIYFSYDVKMKEKGDIPEGYSVSREKKERFSLILESASTNQTSMYLCASSPFAERETKYFGPGTRLLVL.

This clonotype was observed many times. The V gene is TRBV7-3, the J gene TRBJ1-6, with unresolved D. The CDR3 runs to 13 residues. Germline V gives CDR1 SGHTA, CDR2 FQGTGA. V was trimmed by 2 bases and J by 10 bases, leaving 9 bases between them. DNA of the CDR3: TGTGCCAGCAGCTTATCCTGGGCATCACCCCTCCACTTT. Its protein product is CASSLSWASPLHF.

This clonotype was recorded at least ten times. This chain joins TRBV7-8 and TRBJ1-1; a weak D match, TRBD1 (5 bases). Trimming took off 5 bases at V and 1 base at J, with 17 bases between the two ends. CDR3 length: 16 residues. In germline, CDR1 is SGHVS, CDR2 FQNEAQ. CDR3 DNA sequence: TGTGCCAGCAGCCCTATGGAGAGGAGGGGGAACACTGAAGCTTTCTTT. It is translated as CASSPMERRGNTEAFF.

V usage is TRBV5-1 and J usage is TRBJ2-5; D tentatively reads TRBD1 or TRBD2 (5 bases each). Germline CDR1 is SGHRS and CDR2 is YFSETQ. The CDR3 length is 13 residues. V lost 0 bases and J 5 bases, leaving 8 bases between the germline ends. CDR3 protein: CASSLEGDETQYF. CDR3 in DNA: TGCGCCAGCAGCTTGGAAGGGGACGAGACCCAGTACTTC.

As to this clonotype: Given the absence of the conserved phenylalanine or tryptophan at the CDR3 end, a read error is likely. The CDR3 DNA is TGTGCCAGCAGTTTATCGGGCCCTTCGGGCACTGAAGCTTTCTAT. Residues: CASSLSGPSGTEAFY. The gene calls are TRBV27 and TRBJ1-1; D not resolved. The CDR3 length is 15 residues. Trimming took off 0 bases at V and 4 bases at J, with 12 bases between the two ends. Germline-derived CDR1 and CDR2 are MNHEY and SMNVEV (reference sequence).

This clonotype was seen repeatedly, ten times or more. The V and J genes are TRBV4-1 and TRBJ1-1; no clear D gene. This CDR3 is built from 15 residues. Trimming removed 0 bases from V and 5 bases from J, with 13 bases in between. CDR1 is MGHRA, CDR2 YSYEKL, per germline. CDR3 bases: TGCGCCAGCAGCCAAGATCGACTGGCGGGGACTGAAGCTTTCTTT. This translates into CASSQDRLAGTEAFF.

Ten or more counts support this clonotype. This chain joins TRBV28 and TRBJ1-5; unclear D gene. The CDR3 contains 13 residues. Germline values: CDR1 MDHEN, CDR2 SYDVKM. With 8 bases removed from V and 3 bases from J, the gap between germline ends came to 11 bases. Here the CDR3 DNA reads TGTGCCAGCGAATTAGGGAACAATCAGCCCCAGCATTTT. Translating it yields CASELGNNQPQHF.

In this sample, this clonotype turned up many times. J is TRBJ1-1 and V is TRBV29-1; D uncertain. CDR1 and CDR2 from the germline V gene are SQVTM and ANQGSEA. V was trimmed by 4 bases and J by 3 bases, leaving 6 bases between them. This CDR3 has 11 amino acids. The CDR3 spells CSVAEHTEAFF. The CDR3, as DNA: TGCAGCGTTGCAGAGCACACTGAAGCTTTCTTT. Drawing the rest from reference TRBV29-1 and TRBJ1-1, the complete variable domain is SAVISQKPSRDICQRGTSLTIQCQVDSQVTMMFWYRQQPGQSLTLIATANQGSEATYESGFVIDKFPISRPNLTFSTLTVSNMSPEDSSIYLCSVAEHTEAFFGQGTRLTVV.